This is a list of T cell receptor beta chains from one sample in a study of OX40 agonist ivuxolimab in advanced cancers. Clones were read by immunoSEQ multiplex PCR, and TCRdb kept only the in-frame ones, dropping some. This sample has approximately 70,000 clones, with 85% to 95% found just once. The material sequenced was CD4+ or CD8+ T cells sorted from blood, taken in a trial of the OX40 agonist ivuxolimab. Receptor source: an adult with an advanced solid tumor such as melanoma, head and neck, liver or kidney cancer. The CDR3 runs from the conserved cysteine through the conserved F or W. A D gene is named only where the DNA matches it firmly. Not every row has a clone size; where given, it reads once, few, many or a size class.

once,TRBD1,TRBJ1-6,TRBV5-1,TGCGCCAGCAGGCCCGGACAGGGGGATTCACCCCTCCACTTT,CASRPGQGDSPLHF
NA,TRBD2,TRBJ2-3,TRBV28,TGTGCCAGCGCGCGAGCGGGACTTAGCACAGATACGCAGTATTTT,CASARAGLSTDTQYF
NA,NA,TRBJ2-3,TRBV29-1,TGCAGCGTTGATAGGGGTTCAGGTACGCAGTATTTT,CSVDRGSGTQYF
NA,NA,TRBJ2-1,TRBV5-4,TGTGCCAGCAGCAACCACCACCTACGGGATGAGCAGTTCTTC,CASSNHHLRDEQFF
NA,NA,TRBJ1-2,TRBV2,TGTGCCAGCAATCTTAGGTCGTTAAGATGGGAAGGCTACACCTTC,CASNLRSLRWEGYTF
NA,TRBD1,TRBJ2-2,TRBV7-2,TGTGCCAGCAGCTGGGGGACAGGGGTGGCCGGGGAGCTGTTTTTT,CASSWGTGVAGELFF
few,NA,TRBJ2-5,TRBV14,TGTGCCAGCAGCCCCCGGACAGAGACCCAGTACTTC,CASSPRTETQYF
NA,NA,TRBJ2-2,TRBV11-1,TGTGCCAGCAGCTCCGAGGGAGTTTTCACCGGGGAGCTGTTTTTT,CASSSEGVFTGELFF
NA,NA,TRBJ1-2,TRBV4-3,TGCGCCAGCAGCCAAGATTGGGGGGGTGGACACGGCTACACCTTC,CASSQDWGGGHGYTF
NA,NA,TRBJ1-2,TRBV25-1,TGTGCCAGCACACCGGGACCTAGGGATGGCTACACCTTC,CASTPGPRDGYTF
NA,TRBD2,TRBJ2-5,TRBV29-1,TGCAGCGTTGAGAGGCTAGCGGGAACGGAGACCCAGTACTTC,CSVERLAGTETQYF
NA,TRBD1,TRBJ2-2,TRBV5-1,TGCGCCAGCAGCTTGGCAGGACAGGGGATGAACACCGGGGAGCTGTTTTTT,CASSLAGQGMNTGELFF
NA,NA,TRBJ2-1,TRBV6-1,TGTGCCAGCAGTGTGGGGCAGTGGATGGGAGAGCAGTTCTTC,CASSVGQWMGEQFF
NA,NA,TRBJ1-5,TRBV6-1,TGTGCCAGCAGTCACGCAGGGGAAGGGCAGCCCCAGCATTTT,CASSHAGEGQPQHF
NA,TRBD2,TRBJ2-5,TRBV19,TGTGCCAGTAGTATAGGGAGGACTAGCCAAGAGACCCAGTACTTC,CASSIGRTSQETQYF
NA,TRBD2,TRBJ2-7,TRBV6-1,TGTGCCAGCAGTGATAGCGGGGGCGCGTCTTACGAGCAGTACTTC,CASSDSGGASYEQYF
NA,NA,TRBJ2-7,TRBV5-8,TGTGCCAGCAGCATCGCAGGTCACGAGCAGTACTTC,CASSIAGHEQYF
NA,TRBD1,TRBJ2-7,TRBV5-1,TGCGCCAGCACCCCGGACAGGGGTACCTACGAGCAGTACTTC,CASTPDRGTYEQYF
NA,TRBD1,TRBJ2-4,TRBV7-2,TGTGCCAGCAGCCCCCAACAGGGGAGCGGATCCAAAAACATTCAGTACTTC,CASSPQQGSGSKNIQYF
NA,NA,TRBJ1-2,TRBV11-2,TGTGCCAGCAGCTTAGCAGGGGCGAGGGAGGTCTATGGCTACACCTTC,CASSLAGAREVYGYTF
once,NA,TRBJ1-2,TRBV19,TGTGCCAGTAAAGAGTCGGGCACCTCCTATGGCTACACCTTC,CASKESGTSYGYTF
NA,NA,TRBJ2-3,TRBV5-6,TGTGCCAGCAGCTTGGTGCAGGGCACAGATACGCAGTATTTT,CASSLVQGTDTQYF
NA,NA,TRBJ1-2,TRBV11-1,TGTGCCAGCAGCTTATCCGCCGGACGAGGCTACACCTTC,CASSLSAGRGYTF
NA,NA,TRBJ1-2,TRBV5-6,TGTGCCAGCAGCTTGCCCGGGCCCTATGGCTACACCTTC,CASSLPGPYGYTF
once,NA,TRBJ2-7,TRBV18,TGTGCCAGCTCACCAGGTAGCCTATATGCCTACGAGCAGTACTTC,CASSPGSLYAYEQYF
NA,NA,TRBJ2-5,TRBV5-1,TGCGCCAGCAGCTTGATACAAGAGACCCAGTACTTC,CASSLIQETQYF
NA,NA,TRBJ2-1,TRBV5-1,TGCGCCAGCAGCTTGGTCCCCCACAGGGGGACTAACTACAATGAGCAGTTCTTC,CASSLVPHRGTNYNEQFF
NA,TRBD1,TRBJ2-5,TRBV27,TGTGCCAGCAGTTTGGGTGCCGGACAGGGGGGCGGAGAGACCCAGTACTTC,CASSLGAGQGGGETQYF
NA,NA,TRBJ1-1,TRBV28,TGTGCCAGCAGCTTGGGAGCTGAAGCTTTCTTT,CASSLGAEAFF
NA,NA,TRBJ2-7,TRBV9,TGTGCCAGCAGCACCGGGAGTTCCCGCACTTACGAGCAGTACTTC,CASSTGSSRTYEQYF
NA,NA,TRBJ2-1,TRBV7-6,TGTGCCAGCAGCTTAGGGGTCCTGAGCAATGAGCAGTTCTTC,CASSLGVLSNEQFF
NA,NA,TRBJ1-3,TRBV4-3,TGCGCCAGCAGCCGGACCCTCTCTGGAAACACCATATATTTT,CASSRTLSGNTIYF
NA,TRBD2,TRBJ2-3,TRBV7-2,TGTGCCAGCAGCTCTGGACTAGCGGGGGTTAATACGCAGTATTTT,CASSSGLAGVNTQYF
NA,NA,TRBJ2-1,TRBV10-3,TGTGCCATCAGTGTGTCACAGGGGAGGAATGAGCAGTTCTTC,CAISVSQGRNEQFF
NA,NA,TRBJ2-3,TRBV7-9,TGTGCCAGCAGCTTAGGAGAGGTAGGAGAGTATTTT,CASSLGEVGEYF
NA,NA,TRBJ1-1,TRBV5-1,TGCGCCAGCAGCTTAGACCTGAACACTGAAGCTTTCTTT,CASSLDLNTEAFF
NA,NA,TRBJ2-1,TRBV7-2,TGTGCCAGCAGCTTCTCTACCTCACCCTGGCGCAATGAGCAGTTCTTC,CASSFSTSPWRNEQFF
NA,NA,TRBJ2-7,TRBV5-1,TGCGCCAGCAGCTTTGGAGACACCACTAGCTCCTACGAGCAGTACTTC,CASSFGDTTSSYEQYF
NA,NA,TRBJ2-3,TRBV9,TGTGCCAGCAGCGTAGGGGCCAGCTCCTTTTCAGATACGCAGTATTTT,CASSVGASSFSDTQYF
NA,NA,TRBJ1-2,TRBV6-1,TGTGCCAGCAGTGAAGTGACCCGTGCCTTTGGCTACACCTTC,CASSEVTRAFGYTF
NA,TRBD1,TRBJ1-4,TRBV30,TGTGCCTGGAACCAGGGACAGAGTAATGAAAAACTGTTTTTT,CAWNQGQSNEKLFF
NA,NA,TRBJ2-7,TRBV9,TGTGCCAGCAGCCCCCCAAACGGGAGACGGGGCGAGCAGTACTTC,CASSPPNGRRGEQYF
NA,NA,TRBJ1-5,TRBV27,TGTGCCAGCAGTTTGGCCTATTGGCAGCCCCAGCATTTT,CASSLAYWQPQHF
NA,TRBD2,TRBJ2-3,TRBV28,TGTGCCAGCAGTCCGACTAGCGGGATTAATACGCAGTATTTT,CASSPTSGINTQYF